What follows are 18 T cell receptor beta chains derived from one specimen sequenced in a study of CD8 T cells in ankylosing spondylitis. The antigens for these receptors are not known. TCRdb ran MiXCR on the 5' RACE reads and lists one entry per CDR3 protein. The table lists 390,000 or so distinct CDR3 sequences, around 22% of them singletons. The study's findings and limits: What seemed typical of ankylosing spondylitis blood was a TCR beta motif built from roughly eight highly homologous variants.

Sequenced material: blood, either unsorted or a sorted T cell fraction (not recorded which). The receptors come from a male donor with ankylosing spondylitis.

This clonotype was seen ten or more times. This chain joins TRBV10-3 and TRBJ1-5; maybe TRBD1 (5 bases). Trimming cost V 3 bases and J 6 bases, with 12 bases left between them. The CDR3 runs 14 residues. Germline CDR1 reads ENHRY; CDR2 reads SYGVKD. CDR3 protein: CAISDLSGVQPQHF. Written as DNA, the CDR3 is TGTGCCATCAGTGATCTTTCGGGGGTTCAGCCCCAGCATTTT.

The J gene is TRBJ2-5, the V gene TRBV3-1; TRBD2 might be the D (6 bases). The V end lost 3 bases, the J end lost 3 bases, and 11 bases lay between the germline ends. Germline CDR1 and CDR2: LGHDT and YNNKEL (reference sequence). This CDR3 has 14 residues. The CDR3 loop reads CASSQRTGEETQYF. Written as DNA, the CDR3 is TGTGCCAGCAGCCAGAGGACGGGGGAAGAGACCCAGTACTTC.

Here the CDR3 reads CASQDERGGNEKLFF. The DNA for the CDR3 is TGTGCCAGCCAAGACGAGAGGGGAGGGAATGAAAAACTGTTTTTT. V is TRBV25-1 and J is TRBJ1-4; D perhaps matches TRBD1 (5 bases). This CDR3 has 15 amino acids. Trimming removed 8 bases at V and 5 bases at J, with 18 bases between. Germline V lookup: CDR1 MGHDK, CDR2 SYGVNS.

Many counts were recorded for this clonotype. The chain couples TRBV29-1 to TRBJ1-1; 8 nucleotides match TRBD1. Germline loops: CDR1 SQVTM, CDR2 ANQGSEA. The V and J ends lost 2 bases and 7 bases, in that order; junction bases with no gene match: 12. CDR3 length equals 15 residues. The CDR3 region has the DNA TGCAGCGTTGAATCTCACAGGGGGGGTTCGCTTGAAGCTTTCTTT. As protein: CSVESHRGGSLEAFF. Based on the CDR3 plus reference TRBV29-1 and TRBJ1-1, the full variable domain is SAVISQKPSRDICQRGTSLTIQCQVDSQVTMMFWYRQQPGQSLTLIATANQGSEATYESGFVIDKFPISRPNLTFSTLTVSNMSPEDSSIYLCSVESHRGGSLEAFFGQGTRLTVV.

This clonotype was observed once. The rearrangement links TRBV5-4 to TRBJ1-5; D call uncertain. In germline, CDR1 is SGHNT, CDR2 YYREEE (reference sequence). The CDR3 loop spans 16 amino acids. Trimming took off 0 bases at V and 6 bases at J, with 16 bases between the two ends. The CDR3 loop is CASSLGGDLGVQPQHF. Here the CDR3 DNA reads TGTGCCAGCAGCTTGGGGGGTGACCTTGGGGTTCAGCCCCAGCATTTT.

The rearrangement joins TRBV20-1 to TRBJ2-1; 7 bases are shared with TRBD2. The CDR3 consists of 16 residues. V was pared by 0 bases and J by 3 bases, with 8 bases of the junction left unmatched. Germline CDR1 and CDR2: DFQATT and SNEGSKA (reference sequence). The CDR3 coding sequence is TGCAGTGCTAGAGATTCCTCCGGGGGGAACTACAATGAGCAGTTCTTC. It translates to CSARDSSGGNYNEQFF.

This chain joins TRBV5-1 and TRBJ2-5, with 9 bases aligning to TRBD2. The CDR3 is made up of 14 amino acids. The V and J ends lost 4 bases and 5 bases, in that order; junction bases with no gene match: 6. Germline V gene sequence: CDR1 SGHRS, CDR2 YFSETQ. The CDR3 protein is CASSNGLAHETQYF. As DNA, the CDR3 is TGCGCCAGCAGCAACGGACTAGCGCACGAGACCCAGTACTTC.

The chain employs TRBV4-1 and TRBJ1-1, with 7 positions matching TRBD1. J gave up 4 bases and V 4 bases, and 9 bases lay outside the gene matches. The CDR3 sequence is 15 residues long. Germline loops: CDR1 MGHRA, CDR2 YSYEKL. Here the CDR3 DNA reads TGCGCCAGCAGCCTCAGCAGGGGGACTGGCACTGAAGCTTTCTTT. This translates into CASSLSRGTGTEAFF.

This clonotype has more than one count but fewer than ten. The chain employs TRBV6-5 and TRBJ1-1; D remains unclear. In germline, CDR1 is MNHEY, CDR2 SVGAGI. V lost 0 bases and J lost 0, with 8 bases in between. The CDR3 contains 15 residues. As DNA, the CDR3 is TGTGCCAGCAGTTACTCGTTCAGATTGAACACTGAAGCTTTCTTT. As protein: CASSYSFRLNTEAFF.

The chain recombines TRBV14 with TRBJ2-5; the D gene is possibly TRBD1 (5 bases). The CDR3 has 13 amino acids. Germline values: CDR1 SGHDN, CDR2 FVKESK. V gave up 0 bases and J gave up 6 bases, with 8 bases separating them. This chain's CDR3 is CASSQDRVKTQYF. As DNA, the CDR3 is TGTGCCAGCAGCCAAGACAGGGTCAAGACCCAGTACTTC.

The chain is built from TRBV30 and TRBJ2-7, with D tentatively TRBD1 (5 bases). V lost 1 base to trimming and J lost 3 bases, with 13 bases between them. From germline, CDR1 is GTSNPN and CDR2 SVGIG (reference sequence). This CDR3 is built from 14 residues. CDR3 residues: CAWSDGQEDYEQYF. In DNA form, the CDR3 reads TGTGCCTGGAGTGACGGACAAGAGGACTACGAGCAGTACTTC.

The rearrangement links TRBV6-1 to TRBJ1-1; 7 positions agree with TRBD1. The CDR3 is 14 amino acids. J lost 4 bases, V lost 6 bases, and 8 bases had no gene match. Germline CDR1 is MNHNS and CDR2 is SASEGT. The CDR3 sequence: CASSRDRAVTEAFF. In DNA, the CDR3 is TGTGCCAGCAGCCGGGACAGAGCGGTCACTGAAGCTTTCTTT.

This clonotype came up a few times. The chain has TRBV7-2 and TRBJ2-3; D possibly corresponds to TRBD2 (5 bases). The V and J ends lost 5 bases and 1 base respectively, with 13 bases between them. CDR1 is SGHTA, CDR2 FQGNSA, per germline. This CDR3 comprises 15 residues. CDR3 in amino acids: CASSLHVRGTDTQYF. CDR3 nucleotides: TGTGCCAGCAGCCTGCATGTGAGGGGCACAGATACGCAGTATTTT.

The chain has TRBV12-3 or TRBV12-4 and TRBJ1-2; D may be TRBD1 (6 bases). The CDR3 is made up of 14 amino acids. Trimming left V 7 bases short and J 2 bases short, with 14 bases between. The CDR3 loop is CASNLAGANYGYTF. Here the CDR3 DNA reads TGTGCCAGCAATCTTGCAGGGGCCAACTATGGCTACACCTTC.

The V gene is TRBV20-1, the J gene TRBJ2-5; tentatively, D is TRBD1 (6 bases). Trimming took off 0 bases at V and 5 bases at J, with 16 bases between the two ends. This CDR3 is built from 15 residues. CDR1 and CDR2 (germline): DFQATT, SNEGSKA (reference sequence). The CDR3 region is CSARDPPGAPETQYF. CDR3 coding DNA: TGCAGTGCTAGAGATCCGCCAGGGGCGCCGGAGACCCAGTACTTC.

This clonotype was recorded once. V gene TRBV20-1 combines with J gene TRBJ2-2; 7 bases agree with TRBD1. CDR1 DFQATT and CDR2 SNEGSKA come from the germline V gene (reference sequence). The CDR3 totals 14 residues. V shed 5 bases and J 5 bases; nucleotides not matched to a gene: 8. CDR3 coding DNA: TGCAGTGCTTATGGCAGGGGGACAACCGGGGAGCTGTTTTTT. Translating gives CSAYGRGTTGELFF.

This clonotype was found a few times. V is TRBV5-1 and J is TRBJ2-1; a possible D gene is TRBD1 (6 bases). Between the trimmed V and J ends, which lost 3 bases and 6 bases, there was a span of 13 bases. Germline values: CDR1 SGHRS, CDR2 YFSETQ. This CDR3 comprises 14 residues. The CDR3: CASSSTGGFNEQFF. DNA for the CDR3: TGCGCCAGCAGCTCGACAGGCGGTTTCAATGAGCAGTTCTTC.

This clonotype showed up just a few times. The chain employs TRBV30 and TRBJ2-5, with a weak D call TRBD2 (6 bases). The CDR3 contains 14 residues. Trimming removed 3 bases from V and 5 bases from J, with 16 bases in between. The V gene's germline CDR1 is GTSNPN and CDR2 SVGIG (reference sequence). The CDR3 region has the DNA TGTGCCTGGAGATCCGGGGCGGGGAGGGAGACCCAGTACTTC. This gives the protein CAWRSGAGRETQYF.